Following are 16 T cell receptor beta chains from one sample sequenced in a study of blood T cell repertoires in COVID-19. Using immunoSEQ multiplex PCR, the repertoire was profiled, and TCRdb retains in-frame clones only, with some absent. Among about 260,000 clones listed, 86% were seen once. Source material: peripheral blood. Every receptor here comes from a man between 18 and 29 years old with active or convalescent COVID-19.

The chain is built from TRBV3-1 (or the pseudogene TRBV3-2) and TRBJ1-1; D may be TRBD1 (6 bases). The CDR3 is 15 amino acids. From germline, CDR1 is LGHDT and CDR2 YNNKEL (reference sequence). V was clipped by 4 bases and J by 1 base, with 13 bases between them. The DNA for the CDR3 is TGTGCCAGCAGCCCCGGACAGACTCGGAACACTGAAGCTTTCTTT. Its translation: CASSPGQTRNTEAFF.

This clone was detected ten times or more. The chain is built from TRBV6-2 or TRBV6-3 and TRBJ2-1; D is unclear. This CDR3 is built from 12 residues. Deletions cut 2 bases from V and 8 bases from J, with 7 bases between. Germline assignment: CDR1 MNHEY and CDR2 SVGEGT. The CDR3 is CASSYQLDEQFF. The CDR3 bases are TGTGCCAGCAGTTACCAGTTGGATGAGCAGTTCTTC.

This chain uses TRBV6-5 with TRBJ2-7; 7 bases fit TRBD1. Trimming removed 6 bases from V and 5 bases from J; junction bases left unmatched: 7. CDR1 MNHEY and CDR2 SVGAGI come from the germline V gene. The CDR3 has 13 residues. The CDR3 nucleotides are TGTGCCAGCAGAGCACAGGGGAGAAACGAGCAGTACTTC. Encoded protein: CASRAQGRNEQYF.

The chain combines TRBV5-1 with TRBJ1-1, with a weak D call TRBD1 (5 bases). Germline CDR1 and CDR2: SGHRS and YFSETQ. The CDR3 has 14 amino acids. The V end lost 0 bases, the J end lost 0 bases, and 6 bases lay between the germline ends. The CDR3 DNA follows: TGCGCCAGCAGCTTGGTACAGGTGAACACTGAAGCTTTCTTT. Translating it yields CASSLVQVNTEAFF.

This chain connects TRBV29-1 to TRBJ2-2; no clear D gene. V was shortened by 8 bases and J by 8 bases, with 6 bases between the two germline ends. The germline gives CDR1 SQVTM, CDR2 ANQGSEA. The CDR3 extends over 9 amino acids. The CDR3 nucleotides are TGCAGCCGTGTGGGGGAGCTGTTTTTT. Amino acid sequence: CSRVGELFF.

The rearrangement joins TRBV2 to TRBJ1-6, with unresolved D. The CDR3 contains 13 residues. Trimming took 8 bases from V and 8 from J, leaving 13 bases between them. CDR1 SNHLY and CDR2 FYNNEI come from the germline V gene. The CDR3 loop is CASSSDLDSPLHF. The CDR3 DNA is TGTGCCAGCTCCTCGGATCTAGATTCACCCCTCCACTTT.

The rearrangement uses TRBV7-9 and TRBJ2-1; D is ambiguous. The CDR3 is 16 amino acids. Between the trimmed V and J ends, which lost 1 base and 0 bases, there was a span of 10 bases. CDR1 is SEHNR and CDR2 is FQNEAQ in the germline V gene (reference sequence). CDR3 DNA sequence: TGTGCCAGCAGCTTAGGTTCTCACAGCTCCTACAATGAGCAGTTCTTC. Translation: CASSLGSHSSYNEQFF.

The chain links TRBV5-1 to TRBJ2-5; maybe TRBD2 (6 bases). Trimming removed 0 bases at V and 0 bases at J, with 21 bases between. Looked up from germline, CDR1 is SGHRS and CDR2 is YFSETQ. The length of the CDR3 is 19 residues. The CDR3 reads CASSLALYPLAAYQETQYF. In nucleotides, the CDR3 is TGCGCCAGCAGCTTGGCTCTGTACCCTTTAGCGGCGTACCAAGAGACCCAGTACTTC.

V and J are TRBV10-1 and TRBJ1-6; no clear D. Trimming took off 5 bases at V and 13 bases at J, with 12 bases between the two ends. This CDR3 has 12 residues. Germline V gene data show CDR1 as WNHNN and CDR2 as SYGVQD (reference sequence). For the CDR3, the DNA is TGCGCCAGCAGTCGGCGGGAAAGGCCCCTCCACTTT. It is translated as CASSRRERPLHF.

This chain connects TRBV7-8 to TRBJ1-5; 7 bases are shared with TRBD1. The CDR3 loop spans 15 amino acids. The V and J ends lost 5 bases and 2 bases, in that order; junction bases with no gene match: 6. CDR1 is SGHVS and CDR2 is FQNEAQ in the germline V gene. This CDR3 is CASSRYRGRNQPQHF. In nucleotides, the CDR3 is TGTGCCAGCAGCCGATACAGGGGTCGCAATCAGCCCCAGCATTTT.

This rearrangement joins TRBV9 to TRBJ1-4; TRBD1 might be the D (6 bases). The CDR3 has 16 residues. Trimming left V 2 bases short and J 2 bases short, with 13 bases between. CDR1 SGDLS and CDR2 YYNGEE come from the germline V gene. CDR3 DNA: TGTGCCAGCAGCGTTTCTTTGACAGGCACTAATGAAAAACTGTTTTTT. Translation: CASSVSLTGTNEKLFF.

CDR3 protein: CASSLGTSFVPGELFF. The CDR3 DNA sequence: TGTGCCAGCAGCTTGGGGACTAGCTTCGTCCCCGGGGAGCTGTTTTTT. The genes are TRBV7-9 and TRBJ2-2; 9 nucleotides line up with TRBD2. Germline V gene lookup returns CDR1 SEHNR and CDR2 FQNEAQ (reference sequence). V was pared by 3 bases and J by 6 bases, with 8 bases of the junction left unmatched. CDR3 length: 16 residues.

This clone was picked up one time. The chain joins TRBV7-9 to TRBJ2-7, with D possibly being TRBD2 (5 bases). CDR3 length: 17 residues. V lost 2 bases, J lost 0 bases, and 17 bases lay in between. From germline, CDR1 is SEHNR and CDR2 FQNEAQ (reference sequence). CDR3 sequence (DNA): TGTGCCAGCAGCTTAAATTCACGGTCAACTAGCTCCTACGAGCAGTACTTC. Its translation is CASSLNSRSTSSYEQYF.

The chain combines TRBV11-2 with TRBJ1-2; maybe TRBD1 (5 bases). The germline gives CDR1 SGHAT, CDR2 FQNNGV. Trimming removed 3 bases from V and 4 bases from J, with 9 bases in between. There are 13 residues in the CDR3. CDR3 residues: CASSFQGLYGYTF. The CDR3 DNA sequence: TGTGCCAGCAGCTTCCAGGGACTCTATGGCTACACCTTC.

The chain links TRBV2 to TRBJ1-6; D is perhaps TRBD1 (5 bases). Germline-derived CDR1 and CDR2 are SNHLY and FYNNEI. Trimming took off 4 bases at V and 10 bases at J, with 8 bases between the two ends. The CDR3 runs to 12 residues. The CDR3 DNA follows: TGTGCCAGCAGTGCCAGGGTCTCACCCCTCCACTTT. It translates to CASSARVSPLHF. Using reference TRBV2 and TRBJ1-6 for the parts outside the CDR3, the full variable domain is EPEVTQTPSHQVTQMGQEVILRCVPISNHLYFYWYRQILGQKVEFLVSFYNNEISEKSEIFDDQFSVERPDGSNFTLKIRSTKLEDSAMYFCASSARVSPLHFGNGTRLTVT.

The chain uses TRBV10-3 and TRBJ2-5, with unresolved D. Germline V gene lookup returns CDR1 ENHRY and CDR2 SYGVKD. CDR3 length: 15 amino acids. V was trimmed by 0 bases and J by 5 bases, leaving 13 bases between them. CDR3 region: CAISESSQTVETQYF. CDR3 DNA: TGTGCCATCAGTGAGTCGTCCCAAACGGTGGAGACCCAGTACTTC.